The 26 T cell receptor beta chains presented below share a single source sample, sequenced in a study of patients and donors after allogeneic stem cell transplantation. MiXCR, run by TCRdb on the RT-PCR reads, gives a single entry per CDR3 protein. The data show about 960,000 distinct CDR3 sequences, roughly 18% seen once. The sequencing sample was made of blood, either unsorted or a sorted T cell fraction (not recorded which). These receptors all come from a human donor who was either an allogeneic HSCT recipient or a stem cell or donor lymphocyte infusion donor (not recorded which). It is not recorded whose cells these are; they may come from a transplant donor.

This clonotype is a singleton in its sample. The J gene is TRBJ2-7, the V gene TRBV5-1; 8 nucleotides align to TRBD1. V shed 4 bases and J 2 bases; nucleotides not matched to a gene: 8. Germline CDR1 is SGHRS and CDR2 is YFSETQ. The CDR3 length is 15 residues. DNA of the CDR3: TGCGCCAGCAGCCCCGGGACAGGAAGCCCCTACGAGCAGTACTTC. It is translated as CASSPGTGSPYEQYF.

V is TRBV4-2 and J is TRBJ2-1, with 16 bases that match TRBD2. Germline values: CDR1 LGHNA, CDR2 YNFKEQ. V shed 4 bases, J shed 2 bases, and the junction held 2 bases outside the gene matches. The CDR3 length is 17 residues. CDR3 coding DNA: TGTGCCAGCAGCCGCGGGACTAGCGGGGGGGCCTACAATGAGCAGTTCTTC. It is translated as CASSRGTSGGAYNEQFF.

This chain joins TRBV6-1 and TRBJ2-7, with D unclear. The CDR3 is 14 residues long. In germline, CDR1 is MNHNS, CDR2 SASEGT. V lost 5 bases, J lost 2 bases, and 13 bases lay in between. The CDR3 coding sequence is TGTGCCAGCAGTAATGGCGGTCCCGCCTACGAGCAGTACTTC. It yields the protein CASSNGGPAYEQYF.

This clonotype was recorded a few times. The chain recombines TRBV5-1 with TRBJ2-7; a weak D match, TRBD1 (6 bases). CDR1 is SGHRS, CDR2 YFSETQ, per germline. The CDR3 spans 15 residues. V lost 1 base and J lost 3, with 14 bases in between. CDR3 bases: TGCGCCAGCAGCTTGATACAGGGACCCTACTACGAGCAGTACTTC. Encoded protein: CASSLIQGPYYEQYF. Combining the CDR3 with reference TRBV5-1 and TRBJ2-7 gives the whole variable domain KAGVTQTPRYLIKTRGQQVTLSCSPISGHRSVSWYQQTPGQGLQFLFEYFSETQRNKGNFPGRFSGRQFSNSRSEMNVSTLELGDSALYLCASSLIQGPYYEQYFGPGTRLTVT.

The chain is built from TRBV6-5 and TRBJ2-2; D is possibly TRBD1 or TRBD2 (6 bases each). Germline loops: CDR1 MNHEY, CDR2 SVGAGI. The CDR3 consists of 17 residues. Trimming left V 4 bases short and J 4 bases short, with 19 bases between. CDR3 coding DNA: TGTGCCAGCAGTTTCCCTAGGAGGGGGGACGGCACCGGGGAGCTGTTTTTT. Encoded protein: CASSFPRRGDGTGELFF.

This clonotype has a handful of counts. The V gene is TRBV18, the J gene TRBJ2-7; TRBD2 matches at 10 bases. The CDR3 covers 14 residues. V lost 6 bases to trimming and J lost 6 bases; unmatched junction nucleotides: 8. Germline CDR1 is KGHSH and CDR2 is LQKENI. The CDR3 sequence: CASSPLAGVGEQYF. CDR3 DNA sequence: TGTGCCAGCTCCCCCCTAGCGGGAGTGGGCGAGCAGTACTTC.

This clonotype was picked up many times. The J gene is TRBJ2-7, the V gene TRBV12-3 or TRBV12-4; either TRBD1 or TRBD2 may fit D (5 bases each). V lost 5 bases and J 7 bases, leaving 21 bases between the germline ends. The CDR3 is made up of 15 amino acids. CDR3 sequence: CASSPGTAAGEEQYF. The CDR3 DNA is TGTGCCAGCAGTCCGGGGACGGCTGCCGGGGAAGAGCAGTACTTC.

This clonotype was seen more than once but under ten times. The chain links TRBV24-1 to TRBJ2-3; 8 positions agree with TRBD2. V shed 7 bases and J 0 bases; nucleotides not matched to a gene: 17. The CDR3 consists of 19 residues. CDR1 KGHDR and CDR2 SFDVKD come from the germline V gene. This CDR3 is CATSSLSGRFDSSTDTQYF. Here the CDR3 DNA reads TGTGCCACCAGCTCCCTAAGCGGGAGATTCGATTCAAGCACAGATACGCAGTATTTT.

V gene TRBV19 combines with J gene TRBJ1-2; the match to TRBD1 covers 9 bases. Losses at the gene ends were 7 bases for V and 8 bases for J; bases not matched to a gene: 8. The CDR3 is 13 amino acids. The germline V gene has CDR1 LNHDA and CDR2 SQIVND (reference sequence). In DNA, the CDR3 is TGTGCCAGTACCGCGGACAGGGGCTGGGGCTACACCTTC. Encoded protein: CASTADRGWGYTF.

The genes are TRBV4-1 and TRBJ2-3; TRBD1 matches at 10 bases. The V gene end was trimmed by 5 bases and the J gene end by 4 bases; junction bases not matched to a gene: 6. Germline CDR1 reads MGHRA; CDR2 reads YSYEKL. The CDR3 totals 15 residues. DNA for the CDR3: TGCGCCAGCAGCTACCCGGGACAGGGGTCAGATACGCAGTATTTT. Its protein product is CASSYPGQGSDTQYF.

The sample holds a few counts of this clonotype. CDR3 amino acids: CASSPVDTVNTGELFF. The CDR3 DNA follows: TGCGCCAGCAGCCCGGTGGACACCGTGAACACCGGGGAGCTGTTTTTT. The V and J genes are TRBV4-3 and TRBJ2-2, with D possibly being TRBD1 (5 bases). The CDR3 is made up of 16 amino acids. Trimming took off 4 bases at V and 1 base at J, with 13 bases between the two ends. The V gene's germline CDR1 is LGHNA and CDR2 YSLEER.

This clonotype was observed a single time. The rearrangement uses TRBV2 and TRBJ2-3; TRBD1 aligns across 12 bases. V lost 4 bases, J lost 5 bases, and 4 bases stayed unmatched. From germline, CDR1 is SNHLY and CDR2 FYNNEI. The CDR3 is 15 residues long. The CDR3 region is CASSAGQGAGDTQYF. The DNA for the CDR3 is TGTGCCAGCAGTGCGGGACAGGGGGCCGGAGATACGCAGTATTTT.

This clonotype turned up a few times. This chain's CDR3 is CSAKRGGAGRETQYF. CDR3 coding DNA: TGCAGTGCCAAGAGAGGAGGGGCTGGGAGGGAGACCCAGTACTTC. The rearrangement links TRBV20-1 to TRBJ2-5, with D tentatively TRBD2 (6 bases). CDR1 is DFQATT, CDR2 SNEGSKA, per germline (reference sequence). V lost 6 bases and J lost 5, with 22 bases in between. The CDR3 runs 15 residues.

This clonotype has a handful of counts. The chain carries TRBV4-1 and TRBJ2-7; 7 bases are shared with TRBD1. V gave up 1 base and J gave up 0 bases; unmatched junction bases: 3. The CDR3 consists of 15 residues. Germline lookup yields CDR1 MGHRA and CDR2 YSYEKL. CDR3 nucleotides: TGCGCCAGCAGCCAAGGACAGGGCGGCTCCTACGAGCAGTACTTC. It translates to CASSQGQGGSYEQYF.

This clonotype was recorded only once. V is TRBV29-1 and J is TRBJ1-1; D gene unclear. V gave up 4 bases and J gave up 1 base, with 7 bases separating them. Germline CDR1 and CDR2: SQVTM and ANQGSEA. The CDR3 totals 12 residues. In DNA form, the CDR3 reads TGCAGCGTTGGGTACGGGAACACTGAAGCTTTCTTT. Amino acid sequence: CSVGYGNTEAFF.

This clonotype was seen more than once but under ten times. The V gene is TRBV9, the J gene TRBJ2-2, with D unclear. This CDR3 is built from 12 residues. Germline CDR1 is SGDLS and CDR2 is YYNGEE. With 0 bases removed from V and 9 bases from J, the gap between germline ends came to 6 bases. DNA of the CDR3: TGTGCCAGCAGCGTAGCGGGCAGGGAGCTGTTTTTT. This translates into CASSVAGRELFF.

DNA for the CDR3: TGTGCCAGCAGCCAAGGACTAGCGGCGAAGACCCAGTACTTC. Amino acids: CASSQGLAAKTQYF. V is TRBV3-1 and J is TRBJ2-5; TRBD2 agrees at 9 bases. Germline V gene sequence: CDR1 LGHDT, CDR2 YNNKEL (reference sequence). The CDR3 is 14 amino acids. Trimming took 1 base from V and 6 from J; bases not matched to a gene: 3.

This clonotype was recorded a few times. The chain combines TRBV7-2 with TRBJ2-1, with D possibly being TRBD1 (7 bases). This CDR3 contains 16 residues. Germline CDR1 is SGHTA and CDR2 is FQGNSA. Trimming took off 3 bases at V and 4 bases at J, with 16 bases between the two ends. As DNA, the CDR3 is TGTGCCAGCAGCTTTGCGGGGACAGCGCTTTACAATGAGCAGTTCTTC. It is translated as CASSFAGTALYNEQFF. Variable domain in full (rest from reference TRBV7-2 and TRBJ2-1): GAGVSQSPSNKVTEKGKDVELRCDPISGHTALYWYRQSLGQGLEFLIYFQGNSAPDKSGLPSDRFSAERTGGSVSTLTIQRTQQEDSAVYLCASSFAGTALYNEQFFGPGTRLTVL.

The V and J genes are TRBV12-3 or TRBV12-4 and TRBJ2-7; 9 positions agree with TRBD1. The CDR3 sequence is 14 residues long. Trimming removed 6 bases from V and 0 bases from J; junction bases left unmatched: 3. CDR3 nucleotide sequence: TGTGCCAGCAGCGGGACAGGGAGCTCCTACGAGCAGTACTTC. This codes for CASSGTGSSYEQYF.

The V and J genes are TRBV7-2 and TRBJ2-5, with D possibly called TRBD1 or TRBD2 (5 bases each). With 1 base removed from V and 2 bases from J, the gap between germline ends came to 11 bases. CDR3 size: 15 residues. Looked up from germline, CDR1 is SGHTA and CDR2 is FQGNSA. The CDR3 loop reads CASSLVGRYQETQYF. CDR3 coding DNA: TGTGCCAGCAGCTTAGTGGGACGGTATCAAGAGACCCAGTACTTC.

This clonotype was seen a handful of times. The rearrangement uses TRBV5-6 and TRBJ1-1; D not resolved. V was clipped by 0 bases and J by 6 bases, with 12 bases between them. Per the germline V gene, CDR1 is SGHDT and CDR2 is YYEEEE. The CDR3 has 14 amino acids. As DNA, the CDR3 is TGTGCCAGCAGCTTGGCCACGATTGCGGCTGAAGCTTTCTTT. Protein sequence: CASSLATIAAEAFF. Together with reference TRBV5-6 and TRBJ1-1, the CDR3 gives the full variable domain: DAGVTQSPTHLIKTRGQQVTLRCSPKSGHDTVSWYQQALGQGPQFIFQYYEEEERQRGNFPDRFSGHQFPNYSSELNVNALLLGDSALYLCASSLATIAAEAFFGQGTRLTVV.

The CDR3 nucleotides read TGCGCCAGCAGCCCGGACAGGTGGAATGAGCAGTTCTTC. Protein: CASSPDRWNEQFF. The J gene is TRBJ2-1, the V gene TRBV5-1, with 7 bases matching TRBD1. The CDR3 covers 13 residues. V was clipped by 4 bases and J by 7 bases; unmatched bases: 5. Germline assignment: CDR1 SGHRS and CDR2 YFSETQ.

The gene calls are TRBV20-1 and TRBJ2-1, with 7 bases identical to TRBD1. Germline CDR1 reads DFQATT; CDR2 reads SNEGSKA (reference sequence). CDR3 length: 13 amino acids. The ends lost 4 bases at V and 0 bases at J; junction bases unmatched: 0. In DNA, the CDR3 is TGCAGTGCTAACAGGGGCTCCTACAATGAGCAGTTCTTC. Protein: CSANRGSYNEQFF.

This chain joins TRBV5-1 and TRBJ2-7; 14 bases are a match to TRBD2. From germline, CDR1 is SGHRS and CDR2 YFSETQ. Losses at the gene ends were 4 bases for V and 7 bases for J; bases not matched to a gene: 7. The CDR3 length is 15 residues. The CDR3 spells CASSPGTSGSEEQYF. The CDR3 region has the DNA TGCGCCAGCAGCCCTGGGACTAGCGGGAGTGAAGAGCAGTACTTC.

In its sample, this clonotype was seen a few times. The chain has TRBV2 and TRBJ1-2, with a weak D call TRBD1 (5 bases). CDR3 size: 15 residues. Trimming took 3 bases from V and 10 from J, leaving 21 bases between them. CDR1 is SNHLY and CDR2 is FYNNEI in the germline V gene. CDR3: CASSDPGTVEGNYTF. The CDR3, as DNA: TGTGCCAGCAGTGACCCCGGCACGGTGGAGGGGAACTACACCTTC.

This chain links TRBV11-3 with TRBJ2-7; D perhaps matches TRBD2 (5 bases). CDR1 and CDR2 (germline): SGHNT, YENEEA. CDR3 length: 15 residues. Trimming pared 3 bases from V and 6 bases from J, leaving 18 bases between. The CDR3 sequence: CASSLYSDRGIEQYF. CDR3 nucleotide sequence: TGTGCCAGCAGCTTGTACAGCGACCGAGGGATCGAGCAGTACTTC.